The clone carrying this T cell receptor beta chain was picked up a small number of times. Its antigen is not known. It was by quantitative 5'-RACE with molecular barcodes that TCR beta libraries were made. One entry per CDR3 protein, called by TCRdb with MiXCR from the 5' RACE reads. The table lists approximately 500,000 distinct CDR3 sequences, over 9.5% of them singletons. This entry belongs to a study of CD8 T cells in ankylosing spondylitis. Trimming took 4 bases from V and 5 from J, leaving 10 bases between them. The CDR3 extends over 13 amino acids. CDR1 and CDR2 (germline): SGHTA, FQGNSA. Findings of the study overall: Characteristic of ankylosing spondylitis blood, it appeared, was a TCR beta motif comprising about 8 highly homologous variants. Disease-linked clones displayed a CD8+ phenotype and appeared relatively rarely in peripheral blood. From matched ankylosing spondylitis synovial fluid, disease-linked clones were reportedly recovered at significantly enriched levels. Past research had described some motif variants in reactive arthritis synovial fluid and blood.

The source material was blood, either unsorted or a sorted T cell fraction (not recorded which). V gene TRBV7-2 combines with J gene TRBJ2-3, with D possibly TRBD2 on 5 matching bases. The receptor was derived from a male donor with ankylosing spondylitis. CDR3: CASSYGILDTQYF. The CDR3 coding sequence is TGTGCCAGCAGCTACGGGATTTTAGATACGCAGTATTTT.